The next 30 T cell receptor beta chains were all read from a single sample in a study of vaccination effects on CD4 cells after COVID-19. Their antigens remain unidentified. Here immunoSEQ multiplex PCR was the method, and the copy in TCRdb shows in-frame clones only, minus some. Of about 79,000 clones detected, around 70% appear once; the ten largest clones hold 1.5% to 2%. Expansion with viral peptide pools was applied to antigen-specific CD4+ T cells by the ViraFEST assay prior to sequencing. Researchers isolated CD4+ T cells once roughly nine days of culture had elapsed. The sample consisted of CD4+ T cells from PBMCs cultured with HCoV-229E spike peptides, taken before COVID-19 vaccination. Receptors were obtained from a human donor who received a COVID-19 vaccine.

The chain employs TRBV19 and TRBJ2-3; D gene unclear. V was cut by 3 bases and J by 5 bases, with 9 bases left in between. The V gene's germline CDR1 is LNHDA and CDR2 SQIVND (reference sequence). The CDR3 is made up of 13 amino acids. CDR3: CASSMGLIDTQYF. The DNA of the CDR3 is TGTGCCAGTAGTATGGGCTTAATAGATACGCAGTATTTT.

The gene calls are TRBV4-2 and TRBJ2-1; 8 nucleotides line up with TRBD1. Looked up from germline, CDR1 is LGHNA and CDR2 is YNFKEQ. Trimming took 0 bases from V and 0 from J; bases not matched to a gene: 4. The CDR3 covers 17 residues. CDR3 in amino acids: CASSQERTGLSYNEQFF. Written as DNA, the CDR3 is TGTGCCAGCAGCCAAGAAAGGACAGGGCTCTCCTACAATGAGCAGTTCTTC.

This rearrangement joins TRBV2 to TRBJ1-6, with D unclear. This CDR3 spans 14 amino acids. Trimming took off 1 base at V and 6 bases at J, with 7 bases between the two ends. Germline V gene lookup returns CDR1 SNHLY and CDR2 FYNNEI. The CDR3 here is CASSEEISNSPLHF. CDR3 nucleotides: TGTGCCAGCAGTGAAGAAATTAGTAATTCACCCCTCCACTTT.

The rearrangement uses TRBV24-1 and TRBJ1-2; D not resolved. Germline-derived CDR1 and CDR2 are KGHDR and SFDVKD. The V end lost 4 bases, the J end lost 8 bases, and 13 bases lay between the germline ends. The CDR3 totals 13 residues. The CDR3 DNA reads TGTGCCACCAGTGACCGTGGCTCGTCAGGCTACACCTTC. It is translated as CATSDRGSSGYTF.

The chain joins TRBV5-1 to TRBJ1-1; perhaps TRBD1 as D (5 bases). This CDR3 is built from 12 residues. V lost 1 base to trimming and J lost 6 bases, with 7 bases between them. Germline V gene sequence: CDR1 SGHRS, CDR2 YFSETQ. CDR3 nucleotide sequence: TGCGCCAGCAGCTTGAGGGGTGCTGAAGCTTTCTTT. Amino acids: CASSLRGAEAFF.

The V gene is TRBV24-1, the J gene TRBJ2-1; 9 bases match TRBD1. The CDR3 has 17 amino acids. CDR1 and CDR2 from the germline V gene are KGHDR and SFDVKD. Trimming cost V 7 bases and J 7 bases; bases outside gene matches: 16. The CDR3 nucleotides read TGTGCCACCAGAGAGAAAGGACAGGGGCGCTGGGAGAATGAGCAGTTCTTC. This translates into CATREKGQGRWENEQFF.

This clone has a handful of counts. The chain combines TRBV6-5 with TRBJ1-2; no reliable D call. With 0 bases removed from V and 4 bases from J, the gap between germline ends came to 9 bases. Germline loops: CDR1 MNHEY, CDR2 SVGAGI. There are 14 residues in the CDR3. The CDR3 is CASSYSSEFYGYTF. CDR3 coding DNA: TGTGCCAGCAGTTACTCGTCAGAGTTCTATGGCTACACCTTC.

The CDR3 is CASTRPGHTEAFF. The CDR3 coding sequence is TGCGCCAGCACCCGTCCAGGACACACTGAAGCTTTCTTT. J is TRBJ1-1 and V is TRBV10-2; D is unresolved. Germline V CDR1 and CDR2: WSHSY, SAAADI. Between the trimmed V and J ends, which lost 7 bases and 3 bases, there was a span of 12 bases. The CDR3 covers 13 residues.

The chain combines TRBV29-1 with TRBJ1-1; D uncertain. This CDR3 comprises 11 residues. Germline V gene lookup returns CDR1 SQVTM and CDR2 ANQGSEA. V lost 7 bases to trimming and J lost 0 bases, with 6 bases between them. CDR3 protein: CSARLNTEAFF. Here the CDR3 DNA reads TGCAGCGCCCGGTTGAACACTGAAGCTTTCTTT.

This clone appeared a few times. The chain links TRBV5-8 to TRBJ2-7, with 9 bases lining up with TRBD2. The CDR3 contains 14 residues. Unmatched junction bases numbered 4, after V lost 4 bases and J lost 2 bases. The germline gives CDR1 SGHTS, CDR2 YDEGEE. The CDR3 loop is CASSLTSGPYEQYV. The CDR3 DNA follows: TGTGCCAGCAGCCTGACTAGCGGACCCTACGAGCAGTACGTC.

The genes are TRBV27 and TRBJ2-1, with TRBD2 as a possible D gene (6 bases). The CDR3 spans 14 residues. V was pared by 3 bases and J by 7 bases, with 13 bases between. Germline V gene sequence: CDR1 MNHEY, CDR2 SMNVEV (reference sequence). CDR3 amino acids: CASSFGGFKNEQFF. The CDR3 DNA follows: TGTGCCAGCAGTTTTGGGGGGTTTAAGAATGAGCAGTTCTTC.

This chain connects TRBV6-1 to TRBJ1-2; D is unclear. There are 14 residues in the CDR3. Germline-derived CDR1 and CDR2 are MNHNS and SASEGT. V gave up 1 base and J gave up 4 bases, with 10 bases separating them. Here the CDR3 DNA reads TGTGCCAGCAGTGAAGTAGGAGGAATCTATGGCTACACCTTC. It translates to CASSEVGGIYGYTF.

The chain has TRBV27 and TRBJ1-6; D possibly corresponds to TRBD1 (5 bases). Germline V gene lookup returns CDR1 MNHEY and CDR2 SMNVEV (reference sequence). Deletions cut 2 bases from V and 5 bases from J, with 10 bases between. The CDR3 has 15 residues. The CDR3 protein is CASSLMGLNNSPLHF. DNA of the CDR3: TGTGCCAGCAGTTTAATGGGGCTCAATAATTCACCCCTCCACTTT.

This clone came up a few times. The chain couples TRBV28 to TRBJ1-5; D might be TRBD1 (6 bases). The CDR3 loop spans 14 amino acids. Trimming pared 5 bases from V and 2 bases from J, leaving 10 bases between. The germline CDR1 and CDR2 sequences are MDHEN and SYDVKM. CDR3 in DNA: TGTGCCAGCAGTGGGGACACTGGCAATCAGCCCCAGCATTTT. Protein product: CASSGDTGNQPQHF.

The chain joins TRBV5-1 to TRBJ2-5; a weak D match, TRBD1 (5 bases). The CDR3 length is 15 residues. The V gene lost 0 bases and the J gene lost 2 bases, with 11 bases spanning the gap. Germline assignment: CDR1 SGHRS and CDR2 YFSETQ. The CDR3 nucleotides are TGCGCCAGCAGCTTGGCCGCAGGGATTCAAGAGACCCAGTACTTC. Translated, it gives CASSLAAGIQETQYF.

This rearrangement joins TRBV5-6 to TRBJ2-5; TRBD1 matches 7 bases. Germline values: CDR1 SGHDT, CDR2 YYEEEE. The CDR3 is made up of 16 amino acids. After removal of 2 bases from V and 4 bases from J, the junction contained 11 bases not matched to a gene. The CDR3 DNA reads as TGTGCCAGCAGCTTCATAGACAGGGATAGGCGAGAGACCCAGTACTTC. Translation gives CASSFIDRDRRETQYF.

This sequence joins TRBV24-1 and TRBJ2-3; 7 bases align to TRBD1. Germline CDR1 is KGHDR and CDR2 is SFDVKD. This CDR3 is 14 amino acids long. V lost 6 bases, J lost 4 bases, and 6 bases stayed unmatched. CDR3 residues: CATSWTGKSDTQYF. The CDR3 DNA reads as TGTGCCACCAGTTGGACAGGAAAGTCAGATACGCAGTATTTT.

CDR3 in amino acids: CSVDEGRGTEAFF. As DNA, the CDR3 is TGCAGCGTTGACGAGGGGCGAGGCACTGAAGCTTTCTTT. V and J are TRBV29-1 and TRBJ1-1; D perhaps matches TRBD1 (5 bases). The CDR3 has 13 residues. Germline assignment: CDR1 SQVTM and CDR2 ANQGSEA. Trimming removed 3 bases from V and 4 bases from J, with 12 bases in between.

V is TRBV2 and J is TRBJ2-7; TRBD1 matches at 9 bases. The CDR3 length is 14 residues. J was trimmed by 5 bases and V by 7 bases; bases with no gene match: 9. Germline assignment: CDR1 SNHLY and CDR2 FYNNEI. The chain's CDR3 is CASTLGTGINEQYV. The CDR3 bases are TGTGCCAGCACCTTAGGGACAGGGATCAACGAGCAGTACGTC.

V usage is TRBV6-1 and J usage is TRBJ2-3, with TRBD2 as a possible D gene (6 bases). The CDR3 spans 15 residues. Germline lookup yields CDR1 MNHNS and CDR2 SASEGT. V lost 0 bases and J lost 2, with 9 bases in between. The CDR3 spells CASSEAGGTTDTQYF. The DNA for the CDR3 is TGTGCCAGCAGTGAAGCGGGGGGTACCACAGATACGCAGTATTTT.

This clone was counted once. V is TRBV6-1 and J is TRBJ2-1; possibly TRBD2 for D (6 bases). V was shortened by 0 bases and J by 10 bases, with 19 bases between the two germline ends. CDR3 length: 16 residues. Germline V gene lookup returns CDR1 MNHNS and CDR2 SASEGT. CDR3 nucleotide sequence: TGTGCCAGCAGTGAAGCGCTTCGGATACGCGGGGTGGAGCAGTTCTTC. This translates into CASSEALRIRGVEQFF.

This chain joins TRBV9 and TRBJ2-6; TRBD2 matches 14 bases. With 4 bases clipped from V and 4 bases from J, the junction kept 13 bases outside the gene matches. The CDR3 totals 20 residues. The germline V gene encodes CDR1 SGDLS and CDR2 YYNGEE. CDR3 in amino acids: CASSLGTSGGLPPGANVLTF. CDR3 coding DNA: TGTGCCAGCAGCCTCGGGACTAGCGGGGGTCTGCCCCCGGGGGCCAACGTCCTGACTTTC.

This sequence joins TRBV19 and TRBJ1-2; no reliable D call. The germline gives CDR1 LNHDA, CDR2 SQIVND (reference sequence). Trimming stripped 3 bases from V and 2 bases from J, with 10 bases between. The CDR3 loop spans 14 amino acids. The CDR3 loop is CASSMKDGNYGYTF. The CDR3 bases are TGTGCCAGTAGTATGAAGGACGGGAACTATGGCTACACCTTC.

The chain recombines TRBV5-8 with TRBJ1-5, with a possible D match to TRBD1 (5 bases). V shed 0 bases and J shed 7 bases, with 11 bases lying between them. CDR1 and CDR2 from the germline V gene are SGHTS and YDEGEE. The CDR3 is 14 residues long. CDR3 sequence: CASSLEGSGQPQHF. CDR3 DNA: TGTGCCAGCAGCTTGGAGGGGTCCGGACAGCCCCAGCATTTT.

This CDR3 reads CASSFGTGMGSGGEQYV. The CDR3 DNA is TGTGCCAGCAGCTTTGGGACAGGGATGGGGTCCGGGGGTGAGCAGTACGTC. This chain links TRBV7-8 with TRBJ2-7, with 9 nucleotides matching TRBD1. Germline lookup yields CDR1 SGHVS and CDR2 FQNEAQ. Losses at the gene ends were 3 bases for V and 7 bases for J; bases not matched to a gene: 16. The CDR3 is 17 residues long.

The V call is TRBV6-4, the J call TRBJ2-5, with 8 bases aligning to TRBD1. CDR3 size: 13 residues. Trimming removed 4 bases from V and 5 bases from J; junction bases left unmatched: 3. Germline values: CDR1 MRHNA, CDR2 SNTAGT. In DNA, the CDR3 is TGTGCCAGCAGTGCGACAGGGGAGGAGACCCAGTACTTC. This translates into CASSATGEETQYF.

This rearrangement joins TRBV12-3 or TRBV12-4 to TRBJ1-2; no clear D gene. This CDR3 comprises 13 residues. V was shortened by 7 bases and J by 2 bases, with 11 bases between the two germline ends. CDR3 in DNA: TGTGCCAGCAAAACGGGGAGAAACTATGGCTACACCTTC. Translated, it gives CASKTGRNYGYTF.

This rearrangement joins TRBV18 to TRBJ1-1, with 7 positions matching TRBD1. Germline V gene sequence: CDR1 KGHSH, CDR2 LQKENI. The CDR3 sequence is 12 residues long. The trim removed 6 bases at V and 6 bases at J, leaving 4 bases unmatched. The CDR3 coding sequence is TGTGCCAGCTCCAACAGGGGCTCTGAAGCTTTCTTT. Its translation is CASSNRGSEAFF.

The rearrangement links TRBV15 to TRBJ2-5; D not certain. The CDR3 totals 16 residues. Germline V gene sequence: CDR1 LNHNV, CDR2 YYDKDF (reference sequence). The V and J ends lost 1 base and 2 bases respectively, with 14 bases between them. Written as DNA, the CDR3 is TGTGCCACCAGCAGAGCCCGGCGAAAGGGTCAAGAGACCCAGTACTTC. The encoded protein is CATSRARRKGQETQYF.

This chain connects TRBV6-5 to TRBJ2-2, with 7 nucleotides matching TRBD2. Germline lookup yields CDR1 MNHEY and CDR2 SVGAGI. The V segment lost 6 bases and the J segment 6 bases; nucleotides outside the gene matches: 10. The CDR3 has 15 amino acids. The CDR3, as DNA: TGTGCCAGCAGGGGGTTGTTGCTAGCGGCCGGGGAGCTGTTTTTT. Amino acid sequence: CASRGLLLAAGELFF.